This entry features one T cell receptor beta chain sequence. Its antigen is not identified. The V end was cut by 4 bases, the J end by 1 base, with 20 bases between. Germline V gene data show CDR1 as SGHDT and CDR2 as YYEEEE. The CDR3 is 17 residues long. This entry is derived from a study of cytomegalovirus exposure and HLA in healthy donors. Study-wide results and limits: Sequencing had likely introduced a cluster of highly shared sequence variants as an artifact.

The PCR had 60 Vbeta and 13 Jbeta primers. Only in-frame clones appear in the TCRdb table, and some are missing; sequencing was by immunoSEQ multiplex PCR. The sample yields about 130,000 clones, 77% seen once. This receptor was obtained from a male donor in good health and CMV-seropositive. The sample comprised PBMCs. The chain employs TRBV5-6 and TRBJ1-1; D perhaps matches TRBD1 (5 bases). CDR3 amino acids: CASSNGRAGLRNTEAFF. CDR3 DNA sequence: TGTGCCAGCAGCAACGGTAGGGCAGGGCTCAGGAACACTGAAGCTTTCTTT. The entire variable domain, with the rest obtained from reference TRBV5-6 and TRBJ1-1, is as follows: DAGVTQSPTHLIKTRGQQVTLRCSPKSGHDTVSWYQQALGQGPQFIFQYYEEEERQRGNFPDRFSGHQFPNYSSELNVNALLLGDSALYLCASSNGRAGLRNTEAFFGQGTRLTVV.